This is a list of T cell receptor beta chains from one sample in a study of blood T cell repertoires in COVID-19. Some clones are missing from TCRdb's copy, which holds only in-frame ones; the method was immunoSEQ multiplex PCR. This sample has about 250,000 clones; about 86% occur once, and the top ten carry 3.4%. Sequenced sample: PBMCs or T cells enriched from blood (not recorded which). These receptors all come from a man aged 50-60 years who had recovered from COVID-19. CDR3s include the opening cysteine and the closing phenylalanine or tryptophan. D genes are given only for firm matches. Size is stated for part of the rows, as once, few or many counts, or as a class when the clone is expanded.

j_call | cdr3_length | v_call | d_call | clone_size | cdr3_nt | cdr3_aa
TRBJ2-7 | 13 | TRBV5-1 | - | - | TGCGCCAGCAGCTCCTATCAGGGAGGCGAGCAGTACTTC | CASSSYQGGEQYF
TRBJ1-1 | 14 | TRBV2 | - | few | TGTGCCAGCAGACCAACAGGTATGAACACTGAAGCTTTCTTT | CASRPTGMNTEAFF
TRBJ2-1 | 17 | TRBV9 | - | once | TGTGCCAGCAGCGTAGGGACGGGAAGGGTAAAGTGGAATGAGCAGTTCTTC | CASSVGTGRVKWNEQFF
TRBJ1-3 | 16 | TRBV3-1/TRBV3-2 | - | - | TGTGCCAGCAGCCAAGAGACACGCCAGAGAGGAAACACCATATATTTT | CASSQETRQRGNTIYF
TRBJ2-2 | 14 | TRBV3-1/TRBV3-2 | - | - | TGTGCCAGCAAGAAACAGGGAAATCACGGGGAGCTGTTTTTT | CASKKQGNHGELFF
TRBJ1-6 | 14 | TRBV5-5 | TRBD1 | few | TGTGCCAGCAGCTTAGACAGGGCTTGGTCACCCCTCCACTTT | CASSLDRAWSPLHF
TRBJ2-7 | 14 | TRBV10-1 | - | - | TGCGCCAGCAGTGAGTCGTTGACTCCCTACGAGCAGTACTTC | CASSESLTPYEQYF
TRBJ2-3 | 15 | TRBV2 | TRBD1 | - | TGTGCCAGCAGAGGGGACAGGGCGAGCACAGATACGCAGTATTTT | CASRGDRASTDTQYF
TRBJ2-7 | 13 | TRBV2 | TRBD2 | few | TGTGCCAGCAGTGAACTAGCGGGGACCGAGCAGTACTTC | CASSELAGTEQYF
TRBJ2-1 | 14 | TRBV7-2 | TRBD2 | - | TGTGCCAGCAGCAGGACTAGCGGGTACAATGAGCAGTTCTTC | CASSRTSGYNEQFF
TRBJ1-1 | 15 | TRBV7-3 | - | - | TGTGCCAGCAGCTTGGTCAGGCTACCAGACACTGAAGCTTTCTTT | CASSLVRLPDTEAFF
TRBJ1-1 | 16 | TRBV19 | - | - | TGTGCCAGTAGTATACCACAGGGATCGACGAACACTGAAGCTTTCTTT | CASSIPQGSTNTEAFF
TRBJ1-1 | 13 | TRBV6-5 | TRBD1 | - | TGTGCCAGCAGTTACTCGGACAGGCATGAAGCTTTCTTT | CASSYSDRHEAFF
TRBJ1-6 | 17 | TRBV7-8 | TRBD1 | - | TGTGCCAGCAGCCGAGCTCGTCCGGGACAGGGGGTTTCACCCCTCCACTTT | CASSRARPGQGVSPLHF